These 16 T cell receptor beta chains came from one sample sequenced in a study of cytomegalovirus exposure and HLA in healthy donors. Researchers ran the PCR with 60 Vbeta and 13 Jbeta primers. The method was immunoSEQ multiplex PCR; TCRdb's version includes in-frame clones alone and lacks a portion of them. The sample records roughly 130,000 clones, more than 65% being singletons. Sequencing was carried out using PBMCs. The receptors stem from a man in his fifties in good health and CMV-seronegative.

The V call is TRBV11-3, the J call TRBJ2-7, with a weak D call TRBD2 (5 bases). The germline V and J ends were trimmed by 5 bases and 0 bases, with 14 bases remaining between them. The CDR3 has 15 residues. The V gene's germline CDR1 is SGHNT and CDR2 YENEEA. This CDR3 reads CASSQPGSHSYEQYF. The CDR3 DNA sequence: TGTGCCAGCAGCCAACCGGGGTCCCACTCCTACGAGCAGTACTTC.

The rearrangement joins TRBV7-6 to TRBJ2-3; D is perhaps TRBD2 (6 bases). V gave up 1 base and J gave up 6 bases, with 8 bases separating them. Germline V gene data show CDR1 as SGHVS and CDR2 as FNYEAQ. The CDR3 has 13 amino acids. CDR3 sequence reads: CASSLGAGDTQYF. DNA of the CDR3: TGTGCCAGCAGCTTAGGGGCGGGGGATACGCAGTATTTT.

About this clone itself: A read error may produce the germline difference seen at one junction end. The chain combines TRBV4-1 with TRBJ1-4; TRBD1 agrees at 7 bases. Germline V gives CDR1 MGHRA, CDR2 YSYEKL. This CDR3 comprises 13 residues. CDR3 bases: TGCGCCAGCAGGACAGGGTCTCCTGAAAAACTGTTGTTT. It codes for CASRTGSPEKLLF.

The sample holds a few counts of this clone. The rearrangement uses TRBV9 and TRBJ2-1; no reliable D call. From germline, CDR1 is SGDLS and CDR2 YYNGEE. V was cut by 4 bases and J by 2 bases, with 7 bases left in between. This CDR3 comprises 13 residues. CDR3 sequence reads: CASSSATYNEQFF. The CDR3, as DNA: TGTGCCAGCAGCTCCGCTACCTACAATGAGCAGTTCTTC.

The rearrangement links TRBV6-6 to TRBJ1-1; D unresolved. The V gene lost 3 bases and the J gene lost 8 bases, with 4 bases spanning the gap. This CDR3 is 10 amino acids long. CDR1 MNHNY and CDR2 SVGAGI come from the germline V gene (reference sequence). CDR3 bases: TGTGCCAGCAGTTATCAGGAAGCTTTCTTT. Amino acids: CASSYQEAFF.

As DNA, the CDR3 is TGTGCCACCGCGCGCTACAATGAGCAGTTCTTC. It encodes CATARYNEQFF. V gene TRBV19 combines with J gene TRBJ2-1, with D unresolved. The CDR3 runs 11 residues. Germline values: CDR1 LNHDA, CDR2 SQIVND (reference sequence). The V and J ends lost 10 bases and 3 bases respectively, with 7 bases between them.

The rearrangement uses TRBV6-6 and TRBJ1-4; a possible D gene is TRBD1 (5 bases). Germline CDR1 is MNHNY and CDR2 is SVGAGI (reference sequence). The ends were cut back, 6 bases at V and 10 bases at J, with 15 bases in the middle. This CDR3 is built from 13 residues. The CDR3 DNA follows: TGTGCCAGCAGACAATCCCTAAGGGGAAAACTGTTTTTT. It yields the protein CASRQSLRGKLFF.

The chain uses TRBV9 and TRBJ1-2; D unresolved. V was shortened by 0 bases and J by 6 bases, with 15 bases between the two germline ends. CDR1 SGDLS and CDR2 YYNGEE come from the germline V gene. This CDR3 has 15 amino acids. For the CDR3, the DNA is TGTGCCAGCAGCGTAGTATCGGGTCAGACGGATGGCTACACCTTC. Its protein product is CASSVVSGQTDGYTF.

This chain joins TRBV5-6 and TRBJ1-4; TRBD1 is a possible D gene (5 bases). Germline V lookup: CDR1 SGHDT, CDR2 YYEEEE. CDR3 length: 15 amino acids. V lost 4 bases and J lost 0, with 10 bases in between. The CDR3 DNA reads TGTGCCAGCAGCGTAGGACAAGCAACTAATGAAAAACTGTTTTTT. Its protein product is CASSVGQATNEKLFF.

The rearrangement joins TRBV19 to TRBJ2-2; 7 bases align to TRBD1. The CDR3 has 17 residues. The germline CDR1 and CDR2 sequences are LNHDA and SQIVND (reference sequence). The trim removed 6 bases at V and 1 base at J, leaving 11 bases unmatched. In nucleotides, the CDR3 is TGTGCCAGTAGCAACCCCAACAGGGGACGGAACACCGGGGAGCTGTTTTTT. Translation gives CASSNPNRGRNTGELFF. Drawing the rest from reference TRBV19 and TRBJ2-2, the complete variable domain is DGGITQSPKYLFRKEGQNVTLSCEQNLNHDAMYWYRQDPGQGLRLIYYSQIVNDFQKGDIAEGYSVSREKKESFPLTVTSAQKNPTAFYLCASSNPNRGRNTGELFFGEGSRLTVL.

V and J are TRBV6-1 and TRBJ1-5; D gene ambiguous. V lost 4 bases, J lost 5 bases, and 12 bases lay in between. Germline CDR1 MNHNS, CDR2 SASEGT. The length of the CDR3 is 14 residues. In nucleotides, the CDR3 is TGTGCCAGCAGTGTGGGAGACGGCGATCAGCCCCAGCATTTT. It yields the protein CASSVGDGDQPQHF.

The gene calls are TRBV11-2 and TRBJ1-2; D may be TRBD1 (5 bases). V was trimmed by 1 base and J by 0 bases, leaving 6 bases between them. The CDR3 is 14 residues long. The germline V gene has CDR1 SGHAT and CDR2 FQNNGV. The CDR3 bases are TGTGCCAGCAGCTTAGCAGGGCCTAACTATGGCTACACCTTC. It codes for CASSLAGPNYGYTF.

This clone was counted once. In DNA form, the CDR3 reads TGTGCCAGCAGCTCCAGCTCCTACGAGCAGTACTTC. Protein product: CASSSSSYEQYF. The J gene is TRBJ2-7, the V gene TRBV7-9; D gene ambiguous. The V and J ends lost 4 bases and 0 bases respectively, with 4 bases between them. CDR1 is SEHNR and CDR2 is FQNEAQ in the germline V gene (reference sequence). The CDR3 runs to 12 residues.

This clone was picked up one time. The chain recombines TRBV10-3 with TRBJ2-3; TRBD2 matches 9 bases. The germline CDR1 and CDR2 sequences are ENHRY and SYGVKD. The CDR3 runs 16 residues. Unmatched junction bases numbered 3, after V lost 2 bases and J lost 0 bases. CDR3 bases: TGTGCCATCAGTGAGGGGCTAGCGGGGAGCACAGATACGCAGTATTTT. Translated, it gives CAISEGLAGSTDTQYF.

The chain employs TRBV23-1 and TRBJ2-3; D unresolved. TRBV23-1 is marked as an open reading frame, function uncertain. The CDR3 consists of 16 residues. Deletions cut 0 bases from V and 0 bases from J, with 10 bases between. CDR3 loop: CASSQSLQVSTDTQYF. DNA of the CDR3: TGCGCCAGCAGTCAATCCCTCCAGGTTAGCACAGATACGCAGTATTTT.

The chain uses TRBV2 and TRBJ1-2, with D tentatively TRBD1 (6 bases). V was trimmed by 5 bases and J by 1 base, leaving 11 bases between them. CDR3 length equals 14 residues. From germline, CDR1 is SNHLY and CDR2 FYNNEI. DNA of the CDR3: TGTGCCAGCAGTAGGACAGATTATAACTATGGCTACACCTTC. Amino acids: CASSRTDYNYGYTF.